This is a list of T cell receptor beta chains from one sample in a study of siplizumab effects on memory and regulatory T cells. The data were produced by immunoSEQ multiplex PCR, yet TCRdb's version contains in-frame clones alone and is incomplete. The sample holds tens of thousands of clones; approximately 87% are singletons and the top ten take about 3.8%. The sample taken for sequencing was memory CD4+ T cells sorted from blood. These receptors came from a human donor in good health. Each CDR3 is given with its conserved first and last residue.

J gene	V gene	CDR3 length	CDR3 protein
TRBJ2-3	TRBV2	11	CASSELLLGYF
TRBJ1-5	TRBV6-1	14	CASRSGLGNQPQHF
TRBJ1-1	TRBV5-5	13	CASSLAGGREAFF
TRBJ2-7	TRBV9	16	CASSVGSGQGSYEQYF
TRBJ1-6	TRBV4-2	14	CASSQESLGSPLHF
TRBJ2-7	TRBV5-1	12	CASRADSYEQYF
TRBJ1-2	TRBV7-8	14	CASSLSGQSYGYTF
TRBJ2-1	TRBV11-1	15	CASSLGRGSYNEQFF
TRBJ1-1	TRBV29-1	13	CSAHRNKNTEAFF
TRBJ2-3	TRBV6-5	16	CASSYQRGGLADTQYF